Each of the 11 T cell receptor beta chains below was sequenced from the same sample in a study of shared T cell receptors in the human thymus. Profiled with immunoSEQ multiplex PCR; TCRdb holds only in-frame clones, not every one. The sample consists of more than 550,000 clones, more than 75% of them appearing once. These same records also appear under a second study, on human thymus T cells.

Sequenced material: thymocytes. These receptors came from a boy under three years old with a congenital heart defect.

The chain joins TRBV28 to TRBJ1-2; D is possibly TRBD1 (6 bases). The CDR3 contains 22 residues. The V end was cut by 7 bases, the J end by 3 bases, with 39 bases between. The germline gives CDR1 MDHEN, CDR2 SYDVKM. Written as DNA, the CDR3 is TGTGCCAGCAACCCTCGCCACGTTACGGGGGGAGGGGGGCCCTTCAGAGACTATGGCTACACCTTC. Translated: CASNPRHVTGGGGPFRDYGYTF.

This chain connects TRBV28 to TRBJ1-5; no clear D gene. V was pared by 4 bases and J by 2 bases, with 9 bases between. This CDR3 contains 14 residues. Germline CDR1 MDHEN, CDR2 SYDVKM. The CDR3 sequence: CASSSISGNQPQHF. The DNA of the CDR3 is TGTGCCAGCAGTTCTATATCGGGCAATCAGCCCCAGCATTTT.

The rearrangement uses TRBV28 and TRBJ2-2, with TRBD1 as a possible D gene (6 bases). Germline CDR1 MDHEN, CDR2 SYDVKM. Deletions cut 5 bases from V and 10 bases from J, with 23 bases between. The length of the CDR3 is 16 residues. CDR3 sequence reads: CASSPPYREQREELFF. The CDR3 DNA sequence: TGTGCCAGCAGTCCCCCTTACAGGGAACAACGAGAGGAGCTGTTTTTT.

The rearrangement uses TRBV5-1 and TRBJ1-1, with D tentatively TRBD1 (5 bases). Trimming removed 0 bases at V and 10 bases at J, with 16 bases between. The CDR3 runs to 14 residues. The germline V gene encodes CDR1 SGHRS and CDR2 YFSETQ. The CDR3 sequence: CASSLGWARDSAFF. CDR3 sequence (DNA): TGCGCCAGCAGCTTGGGGTGGGCGCGGGACTCAGCTTTCTTT.

The CDR3 here is CASTGQGENGYTF. The CDR3 bases are TGTGCCAGCACCGGACAGGGGGAAAATGGCTACACCTTC. The chain carries TRBV28 and TRBJ1-2, with 10 bases lining up with TRBD1. Germline values: CDR1 MDHEN, CDR2 SYDVKM. J lost 6 bases, V lost 7 bases, and 5 bases had no gene match. There are 13 residues in the CDR3.

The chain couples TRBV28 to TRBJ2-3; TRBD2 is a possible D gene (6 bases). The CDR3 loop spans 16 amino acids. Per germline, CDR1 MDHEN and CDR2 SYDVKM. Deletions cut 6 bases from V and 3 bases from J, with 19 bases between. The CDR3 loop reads CASSQGKGGGTDTQYF. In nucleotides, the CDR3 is TGTGCCAGCAGCCAGGGTAAGGGAGGAGGTACAGATACGCAGTATTTT.

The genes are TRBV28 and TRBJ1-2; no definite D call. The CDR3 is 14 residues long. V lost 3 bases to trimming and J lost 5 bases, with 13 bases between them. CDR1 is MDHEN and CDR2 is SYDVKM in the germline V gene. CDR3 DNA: TGTGCCAGCAGTTTCGAGGCTTTGAGATATGGCTACACCTTC. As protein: CASSFEALRYGYTF.

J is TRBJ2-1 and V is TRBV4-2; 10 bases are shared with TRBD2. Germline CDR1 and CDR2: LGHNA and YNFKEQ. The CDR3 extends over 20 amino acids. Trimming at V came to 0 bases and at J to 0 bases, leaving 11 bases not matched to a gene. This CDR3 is CASSQDGGLAYSSSYNEQFF. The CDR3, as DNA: TGTGCCAGCAGCCAAGATGGGGGACTAGCGTACTCAAGCTCCTACAATGAGCAGTTCTTC.

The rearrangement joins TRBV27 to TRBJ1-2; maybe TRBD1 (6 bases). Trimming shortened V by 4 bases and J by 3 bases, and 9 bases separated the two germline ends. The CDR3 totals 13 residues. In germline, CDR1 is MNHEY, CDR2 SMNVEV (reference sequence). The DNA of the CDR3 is TGTGCCAGCAGTTCATCAGGGGACTATGGCTACACCTTC. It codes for CASSSSGDYGYTF.

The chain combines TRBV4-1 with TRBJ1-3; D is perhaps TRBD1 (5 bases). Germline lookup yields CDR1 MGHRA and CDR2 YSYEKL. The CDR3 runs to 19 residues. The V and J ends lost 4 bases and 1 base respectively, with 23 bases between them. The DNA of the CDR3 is TGCGCCAGCAGCCCCCCTGGCCAGCAGGGAATAATATCTGGAAACACCATATATTTT. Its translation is CASSPPGQQGIISGNTIYF.

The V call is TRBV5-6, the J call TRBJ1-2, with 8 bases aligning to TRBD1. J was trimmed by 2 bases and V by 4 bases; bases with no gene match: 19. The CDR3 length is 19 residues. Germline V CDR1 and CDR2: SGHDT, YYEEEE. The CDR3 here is CASSGAAGAGGESNYGYTF. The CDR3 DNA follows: TGTGCCAGCAGCGGAGCTGCGGGGGCAGGGGGCGAATCGAACTATGGCTACACCTTC.